A selection of T cell receptor beta chains follows, all from one sample in a study of vaccination and CD4 T cells after COVID-19. Via MiXCR, TCRdb re-called the PCR reads, giving one row per CDR3 protein. In the table there are tens of thousands of distinct CDR3 sequences, approximately 40% of which are singletons. Their cognate antigens are unknown. The source material was CD4+ T cells from blood, cultured in vitro, sampled after SARS-CoV-2 vaccination. Receptors originate from a human donor who had recovered from COVID-19. Each CDR3 is given with its conserved first and last residue. A D gene is named only where the DNA matches it firmly. Size tells how often a clone was seen (once, few, many) or the class of an expanded clone, and some rows leave it out.

V	J	size	D	CDR3	DNA
TRBV11-2	TRBJ1-2	NA	NA	CASSLSGGNYGYTF	TGTGCCAGCAGCTTGTCCGGGGGAAACTATGGCTACACCTTC
TRBV20-1	TRBJ2-6	NA	NA	CSARFRSSGANVLTF	TGCAGTGCTAGGTTCCGGAGCTCTGGGGCCAACGTCCTGACTTTC
TRBV20-1	TRBJ2-7	NA	TRBD2	CSASPRLAGTYEQYF	TGCAGTGCTAGTCCCCGGCTAGCGGGAACCTACGAGCAGTACTTC
TRBV27	TRBJ2-1	NA	TRBD1	CASSARQGLEFF	TGTGCCAGCAGTGCGAGACAGGGTCTGGAGTTCTTC
TRBV20-1	TRBJ1-3	NA	TRBD1	CSARGTGSGNTIYF	TGCAGTGCTAGAGGGACAGGTTCTGGAAACACCATATATTTT
TRBV2	TRBJ2-4	NA	NA	CASRGDLAKNIQYF	TGTGCCAGCAGGGGCGATTTAGCCAAAAACATTCAGTACTTC
TRBV27	TRBJ2-3	NA	TRBD2	CASSLTSGASDTQYF	TGTGCCAGCAGTTTAACTAGCGGGGCATCCGATACGCAGTATTTT
TRBV19	TRBJ2-1	NA	TRBD2	CASSTSGSYNEQFF	TGTGCCAGTTCAACTAGCGGATCCTACAATGAGCAGTTCTTC
TRBV7-9	TRBJ2-7	few	TRBD1	CASSLVAGGGEQYF	TGTGCCAGCAGCTTAGTTGCAGGGGGCGGCGAGCAGTACTTC
TRBV29-1	TRBJ1-2	few	TRBD1	CSVGQGDGYTF	TGCAGCGTGGGGCAGGGGGATGGCTACACCTTC
TRBV12-3/TRBV12-4	TRBJ1-1	NA	NA	CASSLGQPEAFF	TGTGCCAGCAGTTTAGGACAGCCTGAAGCTTTCTTT
TRBV20-1	TRBJ1-1	NA	NA	CSAIGTGRTMNTEAFF	TGCAGTGCTATAGGGACGGGGCGAACCATGAACACTGAAGCTTTCTTT
TRBV12-3/TRBV12-4	TRBJ1-2	few	NA	CASSLQSNYGYTF	TGTGCCAGCAGTTTACAGAGTAACTATGGCTACACCTTC
TRBV5-4	TRBJ2-2	NA	NA	CASSLADIGELFF	TGTGCCAGCAGCTTGGCGGATATCGGGGAGCTGTTTTTT
TRBV20-1	TRBJ2-1	NA	TRBD2	CSARVPLAGVNEQFF	TGCAGTGCTAGAGTTCCCCTAGCGGGAGTGAATGAGCAGTTCTTC
TRBV19	TRBJ2-3	NA	TRBD2	CASSRATSGGIDTQYF	TGTGCCAGTAGTAGGGCGACTAGCGGGGGGATAGATACGCAGTATTTT
TRBV7-3	TRBJ2-3	NA	TRBD2	CASSLGSGGATDTQYF	TGTGCCAGCAGCTTGGGCAGCGGGGGGGCGACAGATACGCAGTATTTT
TRBV7-9	TRBJ2-1	NA	TRBD2	CASSPNLGSGGVQDEQFF	TGTGCCAGCAGCCCAAACCTGGGGAGCGGGGGGGTACAAGATGAGCAGTTCTTC
TRBV20-1	TRBJ1-1	few	NA	CSASRAEAFF	TGCAGTGCTAGTCGGGCTGAAGCTTTCTTT
TRBV5-4	TRBJ2-5	few	NA	CASSLVGGETQYF	TGTGCCAGCAGCTTGGTCGGAGGAGAGACCCAGTACTTC
TRBV24-1	TRBJ1-5	once	NA	CTTSDPNQPQHF	TGTACCACCAGCGATCCCAATCAGCCCCAGCATTTT
TRBV6-1	TRBJ2-7	NA	TRBD2	CASSRLADSYEQYF	TGTGCCAGCAGTCGACTAGCGGATTCCTACGAGCAGTACTTC
TRBV20-1	TRBJ2-1	few	TRBD2	CSARGLAGYNEQFF	TGCAGTGCTAGAGGACTAGCGGGGTACAATGAGCAGTTCTTC
TRBV20-1	TRBJ2-1	NA	NA	CSARAADRVNEQFF	TGCAGTGCTAGAGCGGCGGATCGTGTCAATGAGCAGTTCTTC
TRBV24-1	TRBJ2-3	NA	TRBD1	CATSVGQTTDTQYF	TGTGCCACCAGCGTGGGACAGACCACAGATACGCAGTATTTT
TRBV4-1	TRBJ1-1	NA	NA	CASSQGKISVNTEAFF	TGCGCCAGCAGCCAAGGCAAGATTTCGGTGAACACTGAAGCTTTCTTT
TRBV7-2	TRBJ2-1	NA	TRBD2	CASSPWGLAGGREQFF	TGTGCCAGCAGCCCCTGGGGACTAGCGGGAGGGCGTGAGCAGTTCTTC
TRBV7-2	TRBJ2-7	NA	TRBD1	CASSAQGVKQYF	TGTGCCAGCAGCGCACAGGGGGTAAAGCAGTACTTC
TRBV7-2	TRBJ2-1	few	NA	CASSVPGREQFF	TGTGCCAGCAGCGTACCGGGACGAGAGCAGTTCTTC
TRBV7-2	TRBJ2-3	NA	NA	CASSFSQTTDTQYF	TGTGCCAGCAGCTTTTCCCAAACCACAGATACGCAGTATTTT
TRBV20-1	TRBJ1-6	few	TRBD1	CSARPGQGNSPLHF	TGCAGTGCTAGGCCGGGACAGGGGAATTCACCCCTCCACTTT
TRBV5-4	TRBJ1-2	medium-sized	NA	CASSSADSAQRDGYTF	TGTGCCAGCAGCTCCGCGGACAGCGCCCAAAGGGATGGCTACACCTTC
TRBV5-1	TRBJ1-5	NA	NA	CASSLDSGDDQPQHF	TGCGCCAGCAGCTTGGATTCAGGGGACGACCAGCCCCAGCATTTT
TRBV20-1	TRBJ2-3	NA	TRBD2	CSAPQGLAGGNTQYF	TGCAGTGCTCCACAGGGACTAGCGGGGGGAAATACGCAGTATTTT
TRBV5-3	TRBJ2-7	NA	TRBD2	CARSLELAGGCEQYF	TGTGCCAGAAGCTTGGAGCTAGCGGGAGGGTGCGAGCAGTACTTC
TRBV20-1	TRBJ2-4	NA	NA	CSVAGAKNIQYF	TGCAGTGTCGCGGGGGCCAAAAACATTCAGTACTTC
TRBV7-3	TRBJ1-6	few	NA	CASSRVVGSPLHF	TGTGCCAGCTCCAGGGTTGTTGGCTCACCCCTCCACTTT
TRBV7-2	TRBJ1-5	NA	NA	CASSLGGERYQPQHF	TGTGCCAGCAGCCTCGGAGGGGAAAGATATCAGCCCCAGCATTTT
TRBV7-2	TRBJ2-5	few	NA	CASRESPRDWGYF	TGTGCCAGCAGAGAAAGCCCCCGGGACTGGGGGTACTTC
TRBV24-1	TRBJ2-5	few	NA	CATSDTGRGGTQYF	TGTGCCACCAGTGATACCGGCAGGGGGGGGACCCAGTACTTC
TRBV12-3/TRBV12-4	TRBJ1-2	NA	NA	CASRTRDPMEGYTF	TGTGCCAGCAGGACTCGGGACCCGATGGAGGGCTACACCTTC
TRBV28	TRBJ2-7	NA	NA	CASSFPVGYEQYF	TGTGCCAGCAGTTTCCCCGTAGGGTACGAGCAGTACTTC
TRBV7-2	TRBJ2-7	NA	NA	CASSKQGSVVYEQYF	TGTGCCAGCAGCAAACAGGGTAGCGTGGTCTACGAGCAGTACTTC
TRBV28	TRBJ2-3	NA	TRBD2	CASSLWTSGSTDTQYF	TGTGCCAGCAGCCTTTGGACTAGCGGGAGCACAGATACGCAGTATTTT
TRBV20-1	TRBJ1-3	once	NA	CSATRDRRGNTIYF	TGCAGTGCTACCCGGGACCGGCGAGGAAACACCATATATTTT
TRBV6-1	TRBJ1-2	few	NA	CASSGRPPYGYTF	TGTGCCAGCAGTGGAAGGCCGCCCTATGGCTACACCTTC
TRBV19	TRBJ1-1	NA	TRBD1	CASSWTGRAPEAFF	TGTGCCAGTAGTTGGACAGGGCGGGCGCCTGAAGCTTTCTTT
TRBV11-2	TRBJ1-1	once	NA	CASSSIRTVGEAFF	TGTGCCAGCAGCTCGATTCGGACAGTGGGTGAAGCTTTCTTT
TRBV6-2/TRBV6-3	TRBJ2-7	NA	TRBD2	CASSPGLAGKQYF	TGTGCCAGCAGCCCGGGACTAGCGGGGAAGCAGTACTTC
TRBV6-2/TRBV6-3	TRBJ2-5	NA	TRBD2	CASSSTRLAGISGGPSGETQYF	TGTGCCAGCAGTTCAACTCGGCTAGCGGGAATTTCGGGTGGGCCATCGGGAGAGACCCAGTACTTC
TRBV20-1	TRBJ2-3	NA	NA	CSASRTTDTQYF	TGCAGTGCTAGCCGAACCACAGATACGCAGTATTTT
TRBV12-3/TRBV12-4	TRBJ2-2	few	NA	CASSFRGELFF	TGTGCCAGCAGTTTCCGCGGGGAGCTGTTTTTT
TRBV11-2	TRBJ1-6	few	NA	CASRPGRTNSPLHF	TGTGCCAGCAGACCCGGACGGACGAATTCACCCCTCCACTTT
TRBV6-5	TRBJ1-3	NA	NA	CASSSRQVGDTIYF	TGTGCCAGCAGTTCAAGACAGGTTGGCGACACCATATATTTT